Listed below are T cell receptor beta chains from one sample, sequenced in a study of T cell changes during pregnancy in multiple sclerosis. Generated by immunoSEQ multiplex PCR, the TCRdb table keeps only in-frame clones and is missing some. The sample shows tens of thousands of clones, 92% of them seen only once. Specimen: peripheral blood, collected after pregnancy. The receptors originated from a female donor with multiple sclerosis, enrolled in a pregnancy study. Each CDR3 is given with its conserved first and last residue. A D gene is named only where the DNA matches it firmly.

>TRBV4-1|TRBJ2-1|18|TRBD1
CASSQLNLDRGRHNEQFF
>TRBV7-9|TRBJ2-7|13|.
CASSGQNGMWQYF
>TRBV7-6|TRBJ2-5|17|TRBD1
CASSFSGTGGFGETQYF
>TRBV11-2|TRBJ2-7|11|TRBD2
CEGGGLYEQYF
>TRBV4-3|TRBJ2-2|12|.
CASSQTAGELFF
>TRBV6-4|TRBJ2-2|16|TRBD2
CASSDSISGITGELFF
>TRBV10-3|TRBJ2-7|16|TRBD2
CAISESGLAGGNEQYF
>TRBV5-4|TRBJ1-1|12|.
CASSSGNTEAFF
>TRBV28|TRBJ2-3|16|TRBD2
CATLPGLAEYTDTQYF
>TRBV7-9|TRBJ2-2|16|.
CASPAGASIFAGELFF
>TRBV4-1|TRBJ1-4|17|.
CASSPPGRRRTNEKLFF
>TRBV4-3|TRBJ2-6|19|TRBD1
CASSQGDRPMNSGANVLTF
>TRBV7-2|TRBJ2-5|16|TRBD2
CASSSHTLAVEETQYF
>TRBV7-2|TRBJ1-2|20|TRBD1
CASSLASVGGRGLGSYGYTF
>TRBV30|TRBJ2-2|18|TRBD2
CAWNYPPLLAGNGGELFF
>TRBV28|TRBJ2-7|14|TRBD2
CASINSGSVYEQYF